This T cell receptor (beta chain) was recovered during a study of blood T cell repertoires in COVID-19. Study-level background: There were acute and convalescent COVID-19 samples, and they came from the United States, Italy and Spain. T cells, B-cell-depleted T cells, or PBMCs supplied cDNA or gDNA.

In the original analysis: By means of reference gene primer amplification, nucleated cell counts were estimated. Sequencing used immunoSEQ multiplex PCR; TCRdb keeps in-frame clones, though not all of them. From that table come the V and J calls and clone size; the DNA was used to work out D and trimming. In the table there are 53,000 or so clones, 65% to 85% of which are singletons. With V trimmed by 9 bases and J by 2 bases, 4 bases remained unmatched. This CDR3 has 13 residues. Per germline, CDR1 MNHEY and CDR2 SMNVEV (reference sequence). V and J are TRBV27 and TRBJ2-5; 9 nucleotides line up with TRBD1. This clonotype originated in a human donor with active or convalescent COVID-19. The donor label of this sample is uncertain. The specimen sequenced was peripheral blood. The CDR3 reads CASNDRGQETQYF. The CDR3 bases are TGTGCCAGTAACGACAGGGGGCAAGAGACCCAGTACTTC.